This TCR beta chain was recovered during a study of T cells in Graves' hyperthyroidism and ophthalmopathy (dated by TCRdb to the late 2010s). As for the study more broadly: Peripheral blood was collected at initial diagnosis, before any treatment. The 90 to 100 discovery patients were randomly split 7:3 into training and test sets. Prospective prediction of ophthalmopathy was tested in an independent validation cohort of under 20 hyperthyroidism patients and around 16 patients who later progressed to ophthalmopathy. Following sampling, methimazole starting at 30 mg daily was given to hyperthyroidism patients, and high-dose intravenous methylprednisolone was given to ophthalmopathy patients. The paper reports TCR Vbeta CDR3 sequencing of approximately 140 peripheral blood samples: approximately 41 ophthalmopathy, fewer than 80 hyperthyroidism and around 17 progressor patients. Thyroid tissue and blood T-cell repertoires from six Graves' hyperthyroidism patients were also compared in the study. To identify distinguishing TCR V-J signatures, a discovery cohort of around 100 patients was used, comprising 43 with Graves' ophthalmopathy and 57 with stable Graves' hyperthyroidism. Paper-wide results and their limitations: A model built on a 13 V-J signature distinguished ophthalmopathy from stable hyperthyroidism, reaching roughly 88% sensitivity and 81.08% specificity in cross-validation and 80%/75% in testing. Most expanded thyroid clonotypes (frequency above 0.001) were also detected in blood, suggesting blood repertoires may reflect thyroid immune responses. No statistical method was used to set the sample size in advance, and investigators knew the group allocation. In validation, the model predicted progression to ophthalmopathy a median of about 6 months before onset, with approximately 70% sensitivity and 72.22% specificity.

The CDR3 runs 12 residues from the cysteine to the phenylalanine. Solely the CDR3 DNA is kept, with 36 bases framed from the first base. The germline V gene encodes CDR1 SGHTS and CDR2 YDEGEE. V has 4 bases trimmed and J has 7 bases trimmed; junction bases matching no gene number 4. Amplification of TCR beta CDR3 regions was carried out from RNA transcripts. The TCR CDR3 was subjected to a first round of RT-PCR using the HTBI primer set and the Qiagen OneStep RT-PCR kit. The libraries were constructed in a second round of multiplex PCR and then size-selected and purified. Sequencing of the libraries was done on an Illumina HiSeq2000 using paired-end 100 bp reads. Turning to the authors' computational methods: SOAPnuke was used to process the raw data, removing reads that contained adapters or uncalled bases, had a mean Phred below 15, or lacked an exact match to the constant primer or identifier. COPE v1.2.5 was used to merge high-quality paired reads, and clonotypes were defined as unique nucleotide sequences. Clonotypes were aligned to IMGT TRBV, TRBD and TRBJ reference segments using MiTCR v1.1. Analysis was restricted to V-J combinations with a frequency above 0.0001, which covered roughly 99% of repertoires. A TCS score was defined as the ratio between F50 (clonal expansion) and ExV (chaos), using BLOSUM62-based TCRdist between CDR3 peptides within each V-J. Welch's t-statistics and random forest reduced 500 to 550 V-J features to 10 to 15, which were used in a naive Bayes classifier (R e1071). TCRdb redid the processing of the public reads, applying fastp at Q25 and MiXCR, and retained in-frame beta chains. Identical CDR3 proteins give one entry, which carries the most common genes and DNA. TCRdb's processing, not the study's, gives the V and J calls here. The sample table holds about 560,000 distinct CDR3 sequences, of which about 14% were seen once. Clones ranked in the top ten supply about 15% of the sample.

This clonotype was counted many times. Its antigen has not been determined. The input lacks base qualities; no much larger clone sits a single base away. Stable Graves' hyperthyroidism was defined as the absence of progression to ophthalmopathy over 18 months of follow-up. The hyperthyroidism patients were between 18 and 65 years old and newly diagnosed, with a disease duration of less than 2 months. The study excluded patients with uncontrolled infections, other autoimmune diseases, pregnancy or lactation. Clinical symptoms, serum thyroxine and TRAb, thyroid ultrasound, and orbital computed tomography formed the basis for the diagnoses. PBMCs were isolated from 10 ml of fresh peripheral blood by Ficoll-Paque density gradient centrifugation. Trizol reagent was used to extract total RNA, and RNA quality was then checked on an Agilent 2100 Bioanalyzer.

The sample consisted of blood. This receptor was taken from a woman aged 40-49 years with Graves' hyperthyroidism. The V and J segments used are TRBV5-8 and TRBJ2-5, with 7 central nucleotides matching TRBD2. The DNA sequence reads TGTGCCAGCAGCCCCCCGGGGGGGACCCAGTACTTC. This codes for CASSPPGGTQYF.